The T cell receptor beta chain under discussion was sequenced for a study of brain T cells in children with intractable seizures. Assay: immunoSEQ multiplex PCR; the TCRdb copy retains only in-frame clones and omits some. The sample contains approximately 330,000 clones, 93% of which appear only once. In this sample, this clone turned up once. No antigen is known for it. The time point is: blood from clinic visit 5 months post-surgery; TSC patient then seizure free. Pre-surgery treatment included at least one anti-epileptic drug. Study-level points and caveats: HCMV serostatus was not known, and viral specificity came from CDR3 similarity only. Pre- and post-surgery blood differed in depth, so pre-surgery absences may be undersampling.

Trimming left V 6 bases short and J 3 bases short, with 15 bases between. Germline V gives CDR1 SNHLY, CDR2 FYNNEI. This CDR3 has 15 residues. The sequence came from a boy younger than two with tuberous sclerosis and intractable seizures. The material was peripheral blood, obtained 4 to 5 months after surgery. V and J are TRBV2 and TRBJ1-5; D possibly corresponds to TRBD1 (5 bases). CDR3 loop: CASRNPREDNQPQHF. DNA of the CDR3: TGTGCCAGCAGGAATCCCAGGGAAGACAATCAGCCCCAGCATTTT.